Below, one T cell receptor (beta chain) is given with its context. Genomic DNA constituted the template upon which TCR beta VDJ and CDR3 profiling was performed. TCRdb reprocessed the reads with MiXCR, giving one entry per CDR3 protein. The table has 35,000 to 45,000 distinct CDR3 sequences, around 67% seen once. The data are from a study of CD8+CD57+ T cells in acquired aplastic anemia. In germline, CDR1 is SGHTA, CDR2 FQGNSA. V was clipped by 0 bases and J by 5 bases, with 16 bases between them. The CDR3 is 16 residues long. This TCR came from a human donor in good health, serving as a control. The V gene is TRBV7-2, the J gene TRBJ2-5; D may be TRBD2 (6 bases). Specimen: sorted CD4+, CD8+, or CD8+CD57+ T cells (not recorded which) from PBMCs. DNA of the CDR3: TGTGCCAGCAGCTTAGCCTTAATTAGCCGGGGGGAGACCCAGTACTTC. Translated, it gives CASSLALISRGETQYF.